This T cell receptor beta chain emerged from a study of quantifying T cell responses using KT2 cells. For the study at large: cDNA was made from DNase-treated RNA using alpha and beta constant primers.

KT2, a clone with a known TCR, was spiked into unfractionated PBMC. Different KT2-to-PBMC ratios were created with a constant PBMC count. An oligo carrying a UMI was ligated to the cDNA 3' end. First-round PCR used 4 to 5 cycles and beta primers RC1.1 and RC1.2 covering TRBC1 and TRBC2. TCRdb re-analysed the UMI-ligation and nested PCR reads in MiXCR, keeping a single row per CDR3 protein. The profile shows fewer than 50,000 distinct CDR3 sequences, approximately 15% of them singletons. CDR1 is SGDLS and CDR2 is YYNGEE in the germline V gene. The CDR3 is 15 residues long. Trimming removed 3 bases from V and 9 bases from J; junction bases left unmatched: 7.

This sequence originates from a human donor. J is TRBJ1-6 and V is TRBV9; 9 positions match TRBD1. Sequenced: PBMCs spiked with cells of the T cell clone KT2. CDR3 nucleotides: TGTGCCAGCAGCGCCACAGGGGGCAGCGGTTCACCCCTCCACTTT. This gives the protein CASSATGGSGSPLHF. Variable domain in full (rest from reference TRBV9 and TRBJ1-6): DSGVTQTPKHLITATGQRVTLRCSPRSGDLSVYWYQQSLDQGLQFLIQYYNGEERAKGNILERFSAQQFPDLHSELNLSSLELGDSALYFCASSATGGSGSPLHFGNGTRLTVT.